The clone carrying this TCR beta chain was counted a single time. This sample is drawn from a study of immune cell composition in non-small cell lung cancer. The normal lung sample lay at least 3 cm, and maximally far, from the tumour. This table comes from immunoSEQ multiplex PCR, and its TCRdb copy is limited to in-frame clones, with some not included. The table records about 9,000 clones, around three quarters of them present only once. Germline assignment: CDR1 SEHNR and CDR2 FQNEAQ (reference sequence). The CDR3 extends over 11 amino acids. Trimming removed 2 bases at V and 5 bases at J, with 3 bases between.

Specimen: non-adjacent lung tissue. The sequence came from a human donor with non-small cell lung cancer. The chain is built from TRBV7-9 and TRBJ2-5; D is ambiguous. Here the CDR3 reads CASSLSETQYF. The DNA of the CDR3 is TGTGCCAGCAGCTTAAGCGAGACCCAGTACTTC.